The T cell receptor beta chain under discussion was sequenced for a study of T-cell memory formation after mild COVID-19. CDR3 size: 16 residues. The germline V gene has CDR1 LGHNA and CDR2 YNFKEQ. Trimming took 0 bases from V and 3 from J, leaving 13 bases between them. TCRdb passed the 5' RACE reads through MiXCR, listing each CDR3 protein once. The profile shows 380,000 or so distinct CDR3 sequences, roughly an eighth of them singletons. The TCR originated in a young man who had mild COVID-19 (a few samples of this study predate the infection). Cell type and time point are not known. The rearrangement joins TRBV4-2 to TRBJ2-3; D is unresolved. The material sequenced was PBMCs or a T cell subset sorted from them (not recorded which). The CDR3 DNA reads TGTGCCAGCAGCCAAGATCCCCTCCTATTAACAGATACGCAGTATTTT. Translated, it gives CASSQDPLLLTDTQYF.